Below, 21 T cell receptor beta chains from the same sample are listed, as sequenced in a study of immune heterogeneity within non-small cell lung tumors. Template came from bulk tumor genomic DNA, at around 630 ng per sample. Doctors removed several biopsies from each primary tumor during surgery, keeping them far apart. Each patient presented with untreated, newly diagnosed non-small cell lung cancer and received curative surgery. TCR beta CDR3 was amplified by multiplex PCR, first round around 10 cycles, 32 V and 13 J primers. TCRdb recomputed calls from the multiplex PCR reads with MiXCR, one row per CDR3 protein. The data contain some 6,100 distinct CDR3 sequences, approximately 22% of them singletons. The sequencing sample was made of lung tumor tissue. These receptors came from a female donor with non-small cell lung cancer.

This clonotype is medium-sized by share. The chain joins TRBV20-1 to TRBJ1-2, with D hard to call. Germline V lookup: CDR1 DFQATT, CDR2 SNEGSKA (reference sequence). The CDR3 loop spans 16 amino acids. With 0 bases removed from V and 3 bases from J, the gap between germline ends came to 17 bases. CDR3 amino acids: CSARDQRRTGYYGYTF. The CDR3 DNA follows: TGCAGTGCTAGAGATCAGCGCAGGACCGGGTACTATGGCTACACCTTC.

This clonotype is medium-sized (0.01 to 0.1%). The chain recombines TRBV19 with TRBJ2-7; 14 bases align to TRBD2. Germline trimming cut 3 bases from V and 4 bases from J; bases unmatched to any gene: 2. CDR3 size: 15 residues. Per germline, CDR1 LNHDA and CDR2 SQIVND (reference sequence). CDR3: CASSIGTSGSYEQYF. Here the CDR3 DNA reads TGTGCCAGTAGTATCGGGACTAGCGGGAGTTACGAGCAGTACTTC.

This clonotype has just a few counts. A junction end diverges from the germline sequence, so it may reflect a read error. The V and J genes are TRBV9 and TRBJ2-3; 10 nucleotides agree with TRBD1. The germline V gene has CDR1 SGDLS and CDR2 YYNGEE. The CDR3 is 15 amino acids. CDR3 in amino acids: CSSSGGQGRVDTQYF. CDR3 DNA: TGTTCCAGCAGCGGGGGACAGGGGCGGGTAGATACGCAGTATTTT.

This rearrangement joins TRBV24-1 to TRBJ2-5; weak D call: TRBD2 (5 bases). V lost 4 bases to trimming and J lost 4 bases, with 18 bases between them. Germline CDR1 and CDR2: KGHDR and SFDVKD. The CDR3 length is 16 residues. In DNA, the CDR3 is TGTGCCACCAGTGACTCTGCAGGTGGCCGGGGAGAGACCCAGTACTTC. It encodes CATSDSAGGRGETQYF.

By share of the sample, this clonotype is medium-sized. CDR3 coding DNA: TGTGCCAGCAGCGTAGATAGAGGGGAGAGCTCCTATAATTCACCCCTCCACTTT. It encodes CASSVDRGESSYNSPLHF. V usage is TRBV9 and J usage is TRBJ1-6; TRBD1 might be the D (5 bases). There are 18 residues in the CDR3. With 0 bases removed from V and 0 bases from J, the gap between germline ends came to 13 bases. Germline V gene sequence: CDR1 SGDLS, CDR2 YYNGEE.

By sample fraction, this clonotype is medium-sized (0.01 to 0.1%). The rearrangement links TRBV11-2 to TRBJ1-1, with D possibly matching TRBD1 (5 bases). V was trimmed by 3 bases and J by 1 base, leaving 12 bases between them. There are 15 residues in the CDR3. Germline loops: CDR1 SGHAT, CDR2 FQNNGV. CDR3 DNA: TGTGCCAGCAGCTTGGGGCAGGGTTCGAACACTGAAGCTTTCTTT. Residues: CASSLGQGSNTEAFF. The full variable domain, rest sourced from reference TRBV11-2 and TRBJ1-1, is EAGVAQSPRYKIIEKRQSVAFWCNPISGHATLYWYQQILGQGPKLLIQFQNNGVVDDSQLPKDRFSAERLKGVDSTLKIQPAKLEDSAVYLCASSLGQGSNTEAFFGQGTRLTVV.

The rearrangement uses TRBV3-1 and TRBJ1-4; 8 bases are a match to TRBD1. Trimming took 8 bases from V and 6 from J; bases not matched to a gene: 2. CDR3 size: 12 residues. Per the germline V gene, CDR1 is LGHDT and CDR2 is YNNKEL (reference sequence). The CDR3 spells CASGQGDEKLFF. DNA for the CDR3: TGTGCCAGCGGACAGGGCGATGAAAAACTGTTTTTT.

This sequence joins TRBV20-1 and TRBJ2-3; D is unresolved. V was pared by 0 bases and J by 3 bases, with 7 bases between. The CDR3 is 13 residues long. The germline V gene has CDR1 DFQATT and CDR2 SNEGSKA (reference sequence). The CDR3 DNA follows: TGCAGTGCTAGAGACCCCGCAACAGATACGCAGTATTTT. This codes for CSARDPATDTQYF.

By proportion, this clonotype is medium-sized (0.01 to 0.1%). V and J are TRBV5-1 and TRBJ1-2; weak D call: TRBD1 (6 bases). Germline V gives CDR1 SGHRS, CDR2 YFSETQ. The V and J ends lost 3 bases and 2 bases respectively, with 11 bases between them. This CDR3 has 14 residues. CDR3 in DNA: TGCGCCAGCAGCTCGTGGACAGCCAACTATGGCTACACCTTC. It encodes CASSSWTANYGYTF.

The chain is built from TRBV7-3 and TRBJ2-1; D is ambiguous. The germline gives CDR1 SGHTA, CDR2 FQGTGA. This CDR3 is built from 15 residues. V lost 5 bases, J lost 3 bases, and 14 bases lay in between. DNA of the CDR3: TGTGCCAGCAGCAAGGATCCCGGGTTCTACAATGAGCAGTTCTTC. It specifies CASSKDPGFYNEQFF. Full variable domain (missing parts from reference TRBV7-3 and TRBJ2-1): GAGVSQTPSNKVTEKGKYVELRCDPISGHTALYWYRQSLGQGPEFLIYFQGTGAADDSGLPNDRFFAVRPEGSVSTLKIQRTERGDSAVYLCASSKDPGFYNEQFFGPGTRLTVL.

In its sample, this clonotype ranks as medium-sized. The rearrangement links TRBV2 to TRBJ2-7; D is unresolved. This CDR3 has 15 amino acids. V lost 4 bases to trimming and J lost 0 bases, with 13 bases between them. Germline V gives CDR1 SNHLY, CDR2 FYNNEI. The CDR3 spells CASSASSGSSYEQYF. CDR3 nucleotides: TGTGCCAGCAGTGCATCATCGGGCTCCTCCTACGAGCAGTACTTC.

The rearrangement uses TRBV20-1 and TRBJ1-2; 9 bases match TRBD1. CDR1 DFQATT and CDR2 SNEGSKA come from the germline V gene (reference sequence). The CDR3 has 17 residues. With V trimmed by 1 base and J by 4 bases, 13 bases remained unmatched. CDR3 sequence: CSARVLSGTGSSYGYTF. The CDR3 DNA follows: TGCAGTGCTAGAGTCCTCTCCGGGACAGGGTCTTCCTATGGCTACACCTTC.

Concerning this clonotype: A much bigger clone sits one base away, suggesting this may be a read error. CDR3 residues: CASGAVNTEAFF. CDR3 in DNA: TGCGCCAGCGGTGCAGTGAACACTGAAGCTTTCTTT. The rearrangement uses TRBV10-2 and TRBJ1-1; no firm D call. CDR1 WSHSY and CDR2 SAAADI come from the germline V gene. This CDR3 has 12 residues. Trimming stripped 8 bases from V and 0 bases from J, with 7 bases between.

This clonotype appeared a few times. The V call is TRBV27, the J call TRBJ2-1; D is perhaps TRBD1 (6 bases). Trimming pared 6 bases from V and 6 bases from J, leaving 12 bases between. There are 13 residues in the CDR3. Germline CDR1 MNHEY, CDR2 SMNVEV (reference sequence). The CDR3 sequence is CASRPDSFNEQFF. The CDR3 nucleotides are TGTGCCAGCAGGCCGGACAGTTTCAATGAGCAGTTCTTC.

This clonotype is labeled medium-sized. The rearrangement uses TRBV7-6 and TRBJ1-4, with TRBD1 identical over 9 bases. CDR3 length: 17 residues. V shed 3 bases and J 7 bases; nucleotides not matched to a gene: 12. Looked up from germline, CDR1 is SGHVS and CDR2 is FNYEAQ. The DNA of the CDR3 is TGTGCCAGCAGCTTCACTGCAGGGACAGGGATGGGTGAAAAACTGTTTTTT. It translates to CASSFTAGTGMGEKLFF.

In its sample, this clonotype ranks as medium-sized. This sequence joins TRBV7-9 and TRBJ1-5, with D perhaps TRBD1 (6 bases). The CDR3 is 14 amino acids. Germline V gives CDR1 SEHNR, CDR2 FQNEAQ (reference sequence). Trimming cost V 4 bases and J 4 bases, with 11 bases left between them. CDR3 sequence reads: CASSSQGNNQPQHF. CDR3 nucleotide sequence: TGTGCCAGCAGCTCACAGGGAAATAATCAGCCCCAGCATTTT.

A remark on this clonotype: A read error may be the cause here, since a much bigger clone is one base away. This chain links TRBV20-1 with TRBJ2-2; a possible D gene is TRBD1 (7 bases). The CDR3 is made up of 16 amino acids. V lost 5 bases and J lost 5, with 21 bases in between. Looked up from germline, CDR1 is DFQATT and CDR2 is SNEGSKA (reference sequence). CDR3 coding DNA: TGCAGTGCTGCGGGGACTGGCAGGGGGGCGACCGGGGAGCTGTTTTTT. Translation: CSAAGTGRGATGELFF.

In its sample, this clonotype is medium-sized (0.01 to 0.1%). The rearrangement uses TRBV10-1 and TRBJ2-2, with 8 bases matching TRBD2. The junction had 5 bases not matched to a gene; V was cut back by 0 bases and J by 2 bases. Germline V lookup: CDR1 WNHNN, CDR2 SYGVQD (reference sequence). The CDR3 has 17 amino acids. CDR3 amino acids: CASSESGAGENTGELFF. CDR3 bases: TGCGCCAGCAGTGAGTCCGGAGCGGGAGAAAACACCGGGGAGCTGTTTTTT.

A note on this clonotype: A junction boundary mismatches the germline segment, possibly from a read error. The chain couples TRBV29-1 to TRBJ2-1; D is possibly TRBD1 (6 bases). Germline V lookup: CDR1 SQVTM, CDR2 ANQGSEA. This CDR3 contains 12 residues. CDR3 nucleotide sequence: TGCAGCGTTGGGGGGCAGACCAATGAGCATTTCTTC. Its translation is CSVGGQTNEHFF.

CDR3 residues: CASRAGVDTEAFF. CDR3 DNA: TGTGCCAGCAGAGCGGGGGTGGACACTGAAGCTTTCTTT. The V call is TRBV28, the J call TRBJ1-1; D possibly corresponds to TRBD1 (5 bases). The V gene's germline CDR1 is MDHEN and CDR2 SYDVKM. V lost 6 bases and J 3 bases, leaving 11 bases between the germline ends. The length of the CDR3 is 13 residues. Supplemented by reference TRBV28 and TRBJ1-1, the full variable domain reads DVKVTQSSRYLVKRTGEKVFLECVQDMDHENMFWYRQDPGLGLRLIYFSYDVKMKEKGDIPEGYSVSREKKERFSLILESASTNQTSMYLCASRAGVDTEAFFGQGTRLTVV.

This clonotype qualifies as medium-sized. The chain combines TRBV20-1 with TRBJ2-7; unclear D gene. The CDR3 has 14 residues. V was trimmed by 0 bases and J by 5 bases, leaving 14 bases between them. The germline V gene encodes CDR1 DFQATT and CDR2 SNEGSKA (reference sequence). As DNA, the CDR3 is TGCAGTGCTAGAGATCTTAAAACCGACGACGAGCAGTACTTC. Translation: CSARDLKTDDEQYF.